These 17 T cell receptor beta chains came from one sample sequenced in a study of shared clonotypes between healthy human individuals. Terminally differentiated effector memory CD45RA+ cells were excluded from the naive CD8 cells, which were CD45RO-negative and positively selected for CCR7. Sequenced by immunoSEQ multiplex PCR; TCRdb stores in-frame clones only, minus some. The sample includes 660,000 or so clones, about 95% of them seen just once. Sample: naive CD8+ T cells sorted from blood. These receptors were obtained from a woman in her thirties in good health.

This clone has only one observation. V gene TRBV7-3 combines with J gene TRBJ2-3, with 7 bases fitting TRBD2. J lost 3 bases, V lost 8 bases, and 5 bases had no gene match. The germline V gene has CDR1 SGHTA and CDR2 FQGTGA. The CDR3 has 13 amino acids. The CDR3 DNA reads as TGTGCCAGCCCTAGCGGTAATACAGATACGCAGTATTTT. Residues: CASPSGNTDTQYF.

This chain joins TRBV7-6 and TRBJ2-7, with D unresolved. CDR3 length equals 12 residues. Per germline, CDR1 SGHVS and CDR2 FNYEAQ. The V and J ends lost 6 bases and 3 bases respectively, with 9 bases between them. In DNA form, the CDR3 reads TGTGCCAGCAGTAGCTACGGCTACGAGCAGTACTTC. It translates to CASSSYGYEQYF. Based on the CDR3 plus reference TRBV7-6 and TRBJ2-7, the full variable domain is GAGVSQSPRYKVTKRGQDVALRCDPISGHVSLYWYRQALGQGPEFLTYFNYEAQQDKSGLPNDRFSAERPEGSISTLTIQRTEQRDSAMYRCASSSYGYEQYFGPGTRLTVT.

V and J are TRBV4-1 and TRBJ1-5; no clear D gene. Per the germline V gene, CDR1 is MGHRA and CDR2 is YSYEKL. This CDR3 spans 14 amino acids. Trimming took 1 base from V and 1 from J, leaving 5 bases between them. In DNA, the CDR3 is TGCGCCAGCAGCCAAGGGGTGAGCAATCAGCCCCAGCATTTT. It specifies CASSQGVSNQPQHF.

This clone came up once. Within the sample, other DNA sequences also encode this same CDR3. CDR3 loop: CASSLATGTNTEAFF. The CDR3 nucleotides read TGTGCCAGCAGCTTGGCGACAGGGACCAACACTGAAGCTTTCTTT. The chain couples TRBV7-9 to TRBJ1-1; 7 positions agree with TRBD1. CDR1 is SEHNR and CDR2 is FQNEAQ in the germline V gene (reference sequence). The CDR3 is 15 residues long. V shed 3 bases, J shed 2 bases, and the junction held 6 bases outside the gene matches.

This sequence joins TRBV9 and TRBJ1-5; tentatively, D is TRBD1 (5 bases). V shed 7 bases and J shed 6 bases, with 20 bases lying between them. In germline, CDR1 is SGDLS, CDR2 YYNGEE. The CDR3 contains 15 residues. This chain's CDR3 is CASSGGSGALQPQHF. As DNA, the CDR3 is TGTGCCAGCTCCGGGGGTAGTGGGGCTCTTCAGCCCCAGCATTTT.

The gene calls are TRBV6-5 and TRBJ2-3, with 11 bases that match TRBD2. The V segment lost 4 bases and the J segment 1 base; nucleotides outside the gene matches: 1. Germline V gives CDR1 MNHEY, CDR2 SVGAGI. The CDR3 consists of 15 residues. CDR3 loop: CASSLLAGGTDTQYF. CDR3 DNA sequence: TGTGCCAGCAGTTTACTAGCGGGAGGCACAGATACGCAGTATTTT.

The chain uses TRBV11-2 and TRBJ2-7; tentative D call: TRBD2 (5 bases). Per the germline V gene, CDR1 is SGHAT and CDR2 is FQNNGV. Trimming pared 6 bases from V and 3 bases from J, leaving 15 bases between. This CDR3 has 14 amino acids. The CDR3 DNA sequence: TGTGCCAGCAGTTCGGGATCCTGGGACTACGAGCAGTACTTC. It translates to CASSSGSWDYEQYF.

The chain carries TRBV6-5 and TRBJ2-1; 10 nucleotides agree with TRBD2. The V segment lost 6 bases and the J segment 9 bases; nucleotides outside the gene matches: 8. The length of the CDR3 is 14 residues. Germline V gene sequence: CDR1 MNHEY, CDR2 SVGAGI. As DNA, the CDR3 is TGTGCCAGCAGCCTGCGGACTAGCGGCGTTGAGCAGTTCTTC. Translated, it gives CASSLRTSGVEQFF.

The chain couples TRBV28 to TRBJ2-3; 7 nucleotides align to TRBD2. The CDR3 runs to 16 residues. V dropped 0 bases and J dropped 2; count of bases not matched to a gene: 5. Germline CDR1 reads MDHEN; CDR2 reads SYDVKM. CDR3 sequence: CASSLWGGSTTDTQYF. CDR3 coding DNA: TGTGCCAGCAGTTTATGGGGCGGGAGCACCACAGATACGCAGTATTTT.

In this sample, this clone turned up once. V is TRBV13 and J is TRBJ1-5; perhaps TRBD1 as D (6 bases). The CDR3 is made up of 16 amino acids. V shed 5 bases and J shed 1 base, with 15 bases lying between them. Germline V gene lookup returns CDR1 PRHDT and CDR2 FYEKMQ (reference sequence). CDR3 DNA: TGTGCCAGCAGCATCCGGGGAGGGGGAAGCAATCAGCCCCAGCATTTT. It specifies CASSIRGGGSNQPQHF.

This chain connects TRBV7-7 to TRBJ2-7; 9 positions match TRBD2. Unmatched junction bases numbered 4, after V lost 5 bases and J lost 5 bases. CDR1 is SSHAT, CDR2 FNYEAQ, per germline (reference sequence). CDR3 length equals 13 residues. As DNA, the CDR3 is TGTGCCAGCAGCCCGGGACTAGCCCACGAGCAGTACTTC. Protein product: CASSPGLAHEQYF.

The rearrangement links TRBV6-5 to TRBJ2-3; the D is unclear. The CDR3 is 11 amino acids. Germline V gene sequence: CDR1 MNHEY, CDR2 SVGAGI. V lost 4 bases and J 5 bases, leaving 4 bases between the germline ends. The CDR3 nucleotides are TGTGCCAGCAGTTTCGGAGATACGCAGTATTTT. Amino acid sequence: CASSFGDTQYF.

The J gene is TRBJ2-1, the V gene TRBV5-6, with TRBD2 matching over 8 bases. The CDR3 consists of 16 residues. Trimming cost V 0 bases and J 8 bases; bases outside gene matches: 10. CDR1 is SGHDT, CDR2 YYEEEE, per germline. This CDR3 reads CASSLARGGRRYEQFF. In nucleotides, the CDR3 is TGTGCCAGCAGCTTGGCCCGTGGCGGGAGGAGGTATGAGCAGTTCTTC.

The chain links TRBV7-8 to TRBJ2-7; D unresolved. The CDR3 runs to 15 residues. V was clipped by 1 base and J by 1 base, with 11 bases between them. Germline assignment: CDR1 SGHVS and CDR2 FQNEAQ. The CDR3 sequence: CASSLVSGPSYEQYF. The CDR3 DNA sequence: TGTGCCAGCAGCTTAGTGTCAGGACCTTCCTACGAGCAGTACTTC.

The rearrangement uses TRBV19 and TRBJ2-3; D gene unclear. This CDR3 is built from 14 residues. Per germline, CDR1 LNHDA and CDR2 SQIVND (reference sequence). Trimming left V 3 bases short and J 1 base short, with 8 bases between. CDR3 nucleotide sequence: TGTGCCAGTAGTATCGGAGTGGGCACAGATACGCAGTATTTT. Residues: CASSIGVGTDTQYF.

V usage is TRBV9 and J usage is TRBJ2-1; 9 nucleotides match TRBD1. Germline V gene lookup returns CDR1 SGDLS and CDR2 YYNGEE. CDR3 size: 16 residues. Trimming at V came to 3 bases and at J to 2 bases, leaving 6 bases not matched to a gene. In nucleotides, the CDR3 is TGTGCCAGCAGCGCATCCACAGGGGGCCCCTACAATGAGCAGTTCTTC. Encoded protein: CASSASTGGPYNEQFF.

The rearrangement links TRBV28 to TRBJ2-5; no reliable D call. The germline V gene encodes CDR1 MDHEN and CDR2 SYDVKM. The CDR3 consists of 14 residues. V dropped 3 bases and J dropped 1 base, with 9 bases sitting between them. CDR3: CASSFAGSQETQYF. CDR3 sequence (DNA): TGTGCCAGCAGTTTTGCAGGATCCCAAGAGACCCAGTACTTC.